This TCR beta chain was recovered during a study of regulatory T cells in long-lasting Graves disease. Through Arm-PCR of CDR3 regions and iRepertoire HTBI primers, TCR beta libraries were built. In the original analysis: Looking across samples, the authors found 62 TRBV and 15 or so TRBJ segments. Using its own MiXCR run on the multiplex PCR reads, TCRdb lists one record per CDR3 protein. For this entry, the V and J calls and clone size follow TCRdb and not the study's own pipeline. The profile shows about 610,000 distinct CDR3 sequences, 15% to 20% of them singletons. CDR1 and CDR2 (germline): MNHEY, SVGEGT. The CDR3 has 12 residues. V was pared by 0 bases and J by 8 bases, with 7 bases between. Time point in this sample: newly diagnosed GD, antithyroid drugs for less than 3 months. Generation of the TCR library employed RNA extracted from PBMCs. A further study also used this sample, focusing on T cells in Graves' hyperthyroidism and ophthalmopathy.

The chain is built from TRBV6-2 or TRBV6-3 and TRBJ1-1, with D perhaps matching TRBD1 (5 bases). The sequenced sample was peripheral blood mononuclear cells (PBMCs), obtained at new diagnosis, from a patient treated with antithyroid drugs. The sequence derives from a man between 18 and 35 years old with Graves disease. The CDR3 region is CASSYSSGEAFF. CDR3 bases: TGTGCCAGCAGTTACTCGTCAGGGGAAGCTTTCTTT.